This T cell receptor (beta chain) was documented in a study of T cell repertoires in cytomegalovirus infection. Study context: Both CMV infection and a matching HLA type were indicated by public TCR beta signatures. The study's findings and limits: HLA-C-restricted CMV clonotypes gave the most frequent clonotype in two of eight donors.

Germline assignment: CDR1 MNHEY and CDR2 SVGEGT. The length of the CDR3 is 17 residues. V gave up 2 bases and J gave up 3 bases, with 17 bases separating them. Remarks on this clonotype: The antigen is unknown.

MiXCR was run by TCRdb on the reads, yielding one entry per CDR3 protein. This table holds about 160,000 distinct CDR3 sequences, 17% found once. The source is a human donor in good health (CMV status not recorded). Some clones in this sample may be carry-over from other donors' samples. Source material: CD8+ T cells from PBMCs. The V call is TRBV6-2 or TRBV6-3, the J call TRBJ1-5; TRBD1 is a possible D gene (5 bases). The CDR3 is CASSYAGSRVINQPQHF. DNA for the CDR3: TGTGCCAGCAGTTACGCCGGGAGCAGGGTAATCAATCAGCCCCAGCATTTT.